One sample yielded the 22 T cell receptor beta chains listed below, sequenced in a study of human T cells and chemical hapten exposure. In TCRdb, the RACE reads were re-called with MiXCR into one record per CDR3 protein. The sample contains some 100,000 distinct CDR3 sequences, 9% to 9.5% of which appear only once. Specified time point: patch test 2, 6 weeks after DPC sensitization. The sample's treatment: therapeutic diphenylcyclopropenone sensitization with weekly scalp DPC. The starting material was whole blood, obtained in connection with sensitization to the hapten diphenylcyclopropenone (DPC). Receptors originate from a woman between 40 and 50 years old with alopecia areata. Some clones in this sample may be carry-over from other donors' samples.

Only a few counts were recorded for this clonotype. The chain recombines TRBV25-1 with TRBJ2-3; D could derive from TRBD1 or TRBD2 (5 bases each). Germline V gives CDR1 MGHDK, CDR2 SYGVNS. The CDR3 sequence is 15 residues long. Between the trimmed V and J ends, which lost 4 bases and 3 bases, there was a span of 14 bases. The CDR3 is CASSGRDQATDTQYF. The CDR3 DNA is TGTGCCAGCAGTGGCCGGGACCAAGCTACAGATACGCAGTATTTT.

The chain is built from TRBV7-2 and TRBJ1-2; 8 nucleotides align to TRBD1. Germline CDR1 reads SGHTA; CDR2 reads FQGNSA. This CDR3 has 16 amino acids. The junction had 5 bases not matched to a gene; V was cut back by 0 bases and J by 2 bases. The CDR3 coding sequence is TGTGCCAGCAGCTTAGCCGCAGGGGGCGCGAACTATGGCTACACCTTC. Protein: CASSLAAGGANYGYTF.

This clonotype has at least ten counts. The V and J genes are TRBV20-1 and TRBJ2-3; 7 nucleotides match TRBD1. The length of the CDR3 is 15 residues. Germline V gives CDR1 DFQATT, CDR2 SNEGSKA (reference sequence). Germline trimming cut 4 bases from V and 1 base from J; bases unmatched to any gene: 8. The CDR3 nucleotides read TGCAGTGCTACCCGCTCTGGGACAGGCACAGATACGCAGTATTTT. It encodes CSATRSGTGTDTQYF.

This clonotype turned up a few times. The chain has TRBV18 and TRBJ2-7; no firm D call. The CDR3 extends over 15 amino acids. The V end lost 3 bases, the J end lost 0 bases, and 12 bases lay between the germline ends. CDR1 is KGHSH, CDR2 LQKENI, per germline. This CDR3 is CASSPKSPGSYEQYF. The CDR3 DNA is TGTGCCAGCTCACCCAAAAGTCCGGGCTCCTACGAGCAGTACTTC. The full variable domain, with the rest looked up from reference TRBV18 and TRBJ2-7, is NAGVMQNPRHLVRRRGQEARLRCSPMKGHSHVYWYRQLPEEGLKFMVYLQKENIIDESGMPKERFSAEFPKEGPSILRIQQVVRGDSAAYFCASSPKSPGSYEQYFGPGTRLTVT.

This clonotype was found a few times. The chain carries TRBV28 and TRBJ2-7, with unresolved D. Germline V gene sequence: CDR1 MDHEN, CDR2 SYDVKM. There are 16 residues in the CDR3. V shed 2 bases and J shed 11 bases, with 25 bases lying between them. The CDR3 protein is CASSLGVGLAAHREYF. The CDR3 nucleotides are TGTGCCAGCAGTTTAGGAGTGGGATTGGCCGCGCATAGGGAGTACTTC.

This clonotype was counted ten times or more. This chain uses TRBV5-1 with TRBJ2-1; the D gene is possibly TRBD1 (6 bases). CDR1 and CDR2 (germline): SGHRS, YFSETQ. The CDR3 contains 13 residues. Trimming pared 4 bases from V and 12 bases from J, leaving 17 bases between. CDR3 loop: CASSQQGIGRQFF. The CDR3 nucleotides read TGCGCCAGCAGCCAACAGGGAATTGGTAGGCAGTTCTTC.

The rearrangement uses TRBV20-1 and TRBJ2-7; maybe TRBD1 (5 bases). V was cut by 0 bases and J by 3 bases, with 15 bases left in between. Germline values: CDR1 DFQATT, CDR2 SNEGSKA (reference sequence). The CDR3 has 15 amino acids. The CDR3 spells CSARDMARAGYEQYF. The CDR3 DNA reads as TGCAGTGCTAGAGATATGGCCAGGGCCGGCTACGAGCAGTACTTC.

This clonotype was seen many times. For the CDR3, the DNA is TGTGCCACGGCGTCCGATGAGCAGTTCTTC. Protein product: CATASDEQFF. The chain carries TRBV24-1 and TRBJ2-1; D call uncertain. Germline V gene data show CDR1 as KGHDR and CDR2 as SFDVKD. The V end lost 10 bases, the J end lost 8 bases, and 8 bases lay between the germline ends. The CDR3 loop spans 10 amino acids.

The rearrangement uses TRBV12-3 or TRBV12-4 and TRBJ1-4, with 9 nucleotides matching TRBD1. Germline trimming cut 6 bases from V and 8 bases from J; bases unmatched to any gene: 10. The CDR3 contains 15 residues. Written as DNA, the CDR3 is TGTGCCAGCAGCACTACAGGGGGCAACCGGGAAAAACTGTTTTTT. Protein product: CASSTTGGNREKLFF.

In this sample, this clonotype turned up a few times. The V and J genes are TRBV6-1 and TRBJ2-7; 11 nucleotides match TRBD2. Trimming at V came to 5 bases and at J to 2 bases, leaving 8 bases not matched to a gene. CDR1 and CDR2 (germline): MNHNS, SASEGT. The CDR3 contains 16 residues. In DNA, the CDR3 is TGTGCCAGCAGTTCTGTGACTAGCGGGGCACCCTACGAGCAGTACTTC. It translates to CASSSVTSGAPYEQYF.

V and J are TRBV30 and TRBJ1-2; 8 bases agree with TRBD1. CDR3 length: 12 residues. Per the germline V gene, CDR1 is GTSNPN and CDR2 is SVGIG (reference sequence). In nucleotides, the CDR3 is TGTACCTACTACAGGGGGATTCAAGGCTACACCTTC. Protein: CTYYRGIQGYTF. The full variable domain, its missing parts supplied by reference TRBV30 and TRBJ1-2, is SQTIHQWPATLVQPVGSPLSLECTVEGTSNPNLYWYRQAAGRGLQLLFYSVGIGQISSEVPQNLSASRPQDRQFILSSKKLLLSDSGFYLCTYYRGIQGYTFGSGTRLTVV.

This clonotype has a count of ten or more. DNA of the CDR3: TGTGCCAGCAGCACCCGAAGCGGGGGGCACCAATACAATGAGCAGTTCTTC. The encoded protein is CASSTRSGGHQYNEQFF. This chain uses TRBV7-9 with TRBJ2-1, with 9 nucleotides matching TRBD2. After removal of 5 bases from V and 4 bases from J, the junction contained 12 bases not matched to a gene. Germline CDR1 reads SEHNR; CDR2 reads FQNEAQ (reference sequence). CDR3 length equals 17 residues.

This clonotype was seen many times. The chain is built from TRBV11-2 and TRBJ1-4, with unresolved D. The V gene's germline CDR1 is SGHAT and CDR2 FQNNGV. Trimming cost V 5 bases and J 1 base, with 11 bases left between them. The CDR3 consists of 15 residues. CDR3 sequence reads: CASSRAPGTNEKLFF. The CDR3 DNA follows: TGTGCCAGCAGCCGGGCGCCAGGAACTAATGAAAAACTGTTTTTT.

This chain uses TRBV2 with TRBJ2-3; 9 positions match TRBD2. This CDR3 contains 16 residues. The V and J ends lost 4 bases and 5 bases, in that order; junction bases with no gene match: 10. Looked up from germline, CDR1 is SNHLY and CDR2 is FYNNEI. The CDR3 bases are TGTGCCAGCAGTGTGGGGACTAGCCAGTTGCAAGATACGCAGTATTTT. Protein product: CASSVGTSQLQDTQYF.

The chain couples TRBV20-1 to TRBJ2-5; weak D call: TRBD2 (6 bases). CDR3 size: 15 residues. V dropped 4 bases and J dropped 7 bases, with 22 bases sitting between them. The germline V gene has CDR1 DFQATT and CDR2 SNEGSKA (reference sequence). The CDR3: CSAKAFAGQSWTQYF. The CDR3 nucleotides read TGCAGTGCTAAAGCCTTTGCGGGGCAATCATGGACCCAGTACTTC.

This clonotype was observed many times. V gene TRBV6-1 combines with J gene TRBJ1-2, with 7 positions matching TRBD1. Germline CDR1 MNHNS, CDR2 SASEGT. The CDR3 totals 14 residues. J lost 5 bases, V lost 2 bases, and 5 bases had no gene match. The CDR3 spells CASSERQGPYGYTF. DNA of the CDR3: TGTGCCAGCAGTGAAAGACAGGGACCTTATGGCTACACCTTC.

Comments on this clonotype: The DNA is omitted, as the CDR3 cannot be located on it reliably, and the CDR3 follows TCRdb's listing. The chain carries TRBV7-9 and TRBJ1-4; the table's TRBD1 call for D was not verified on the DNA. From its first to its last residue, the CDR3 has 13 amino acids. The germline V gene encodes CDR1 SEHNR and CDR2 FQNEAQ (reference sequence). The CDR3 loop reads CASSFGQGARVFF.

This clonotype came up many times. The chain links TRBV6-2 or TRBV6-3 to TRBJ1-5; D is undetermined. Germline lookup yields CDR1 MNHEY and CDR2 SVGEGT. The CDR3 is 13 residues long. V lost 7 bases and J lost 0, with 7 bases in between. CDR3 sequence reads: CASKDLSNQPQHF. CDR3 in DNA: TGTGCCAGCAAGGACCTTAGCAATCAGCCCCAGCATTTT.

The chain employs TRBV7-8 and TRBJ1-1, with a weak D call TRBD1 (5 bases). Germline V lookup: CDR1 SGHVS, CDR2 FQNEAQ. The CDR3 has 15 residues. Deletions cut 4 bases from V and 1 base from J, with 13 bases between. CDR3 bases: TGTGCCAGCAGCTCGGGACTCTTACGGAACACTGAAGCTTTCTTT. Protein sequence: CASSSGLLRNTEAFF.

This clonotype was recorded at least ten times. The CDR3 is CSVEDLGGSGANVLTF. The DNA of the CDR3 is TGCAGCGTTGAAGATCTTGGTGGGTCTGGGGCCAACGTCCTGACTTTC. V is TRBV29-1 and J is TRBJ2-6; the D is unclear. Looked up from germline, CDR1 is SQVTM and CDR2 is ANQGSEA. Between the trimmed V and J ends, which lost 0 bases and 1 base, there was a span of 10 bases. The CDR3 length is 16 residues. The full variable domain, completed using reference TRBV29-1 and TRBJ2-6, is SAVISQKPSRDICQRGTSLTIQCQVDSQVTMMFWYRQQPGQSLTLIATANQGSEATYESGFVIDKFPISRPNLTFSTLTVSNMSPEDSSIYLCSVEDLGGSGANVLTFGAGSRLTVL.

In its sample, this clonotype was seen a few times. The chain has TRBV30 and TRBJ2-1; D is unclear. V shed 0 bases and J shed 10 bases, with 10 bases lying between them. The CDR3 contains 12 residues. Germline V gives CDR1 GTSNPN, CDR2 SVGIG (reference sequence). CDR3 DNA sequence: TGTGCCTGGAGTGTATCATCTCAAGAGCAGTTCTTC. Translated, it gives CAWSVSSQEQFF.

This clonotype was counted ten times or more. CDR3: CASQISAGSYNEQFF. Written as DNA, the CDR3 is TGTGCCAGCCAGATCTCCGCGGGTTCCTACAATGAGCAGTTCTTC. The rearrangement links TRBV7-3 to TRBJ2-1, with D perhaps matching TRBD2 (5 bases). The CDR3 loop spans 15 amino acids. Germline values: CDR1 SGHTA, CDR2 FQGTGA. V was clipped by 8 bases and J by 1 base, with 15 bases between them.